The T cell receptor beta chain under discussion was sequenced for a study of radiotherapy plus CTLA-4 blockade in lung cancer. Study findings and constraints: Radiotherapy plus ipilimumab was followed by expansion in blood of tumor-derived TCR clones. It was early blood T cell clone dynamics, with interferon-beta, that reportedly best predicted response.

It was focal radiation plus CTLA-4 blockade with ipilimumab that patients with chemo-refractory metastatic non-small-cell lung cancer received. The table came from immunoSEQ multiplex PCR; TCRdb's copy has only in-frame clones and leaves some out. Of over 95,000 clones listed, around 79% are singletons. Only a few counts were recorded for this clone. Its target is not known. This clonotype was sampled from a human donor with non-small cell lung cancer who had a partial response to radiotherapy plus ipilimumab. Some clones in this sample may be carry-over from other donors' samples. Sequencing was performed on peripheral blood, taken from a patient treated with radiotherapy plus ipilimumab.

The DNA for the CDR3 is TGCGCCAGCAGCCCTGGTCCGGGTGAGAGCTCCTACAATGAGCAGTTCTTC. It yields the protein CASSPGPGESSYNEQFF. The chain is built from TRBV5-1 and TRBJ2-1; D unclear. This CDR3 region has 17 residues. V was cut by 4 bases and J by 0 bases, with 17 bases left in between. CDR1 is SGHRS, CDR2 YFSETQ, per germline.